The 32 T cell receptor beta chains below were found in one sample sequenced in a study of Ad26.COV2.S vaccination and SARS-CoV-2 variants (dated by TCRdb to the early 2020s). Library preparation used the immunoSEQ multiplex PCR assay. The table comes from immuneACCESS by way of TCRdb, which keeps in-frame sequences with V and J called. Part of the clones is missing from these tables; in studies checked, under half for an unresolved V gene and the rest for unknown reasons. The sample table shows roughly 320,000 clones, and about nine tenths are seen once. The top ten constitute roughly 3.2% of the sample. The treatment or condition label, read with the paper, signifies: around 19 received Ad26.COV2.S at low or high dose, single or two shots; several received placebo; per-sample allocation not given. For vaccine and placebo recipients, the sequenced repertoires came from samples collected on day 63 after the first injection.

The sample here was peripheral blood, taken in a trial of Ad26.COV2.S vaccine versus placebo. The source of these receptors is a person aged 18 to 65 who received the Ad26.COV2.S COVID-19 vaccine or a placebo.

The CDR3 bases are TGTGCCAGCAGCACAGAGGGGAATACGCAGTATTTT. Its translation: CASSTEGNTQYF. The rearrangement uses TRBV5-4 and TRBJ2-3; D possibly uses TRBD1 or TRBD2 (5 bases each). Germline V CDR1 and CDR2: SGHNT, YYREEE (reference sequence). There are 12 residues in the CDR3. The V end was cut by 4 bases, the J end by 7 bases, with 10 bases between.

This sequence joins TRBV11-2 and TRBJ2-1, with TRBD2 matching over 9 bases. Trimming cost V 6 bases and J 6 bases; bases outside gene matches: 9. CDR1 and CDR2 from the germline V gene are SGHAT and FQNNGV. CDR3 length: 15 residues. CDR3 sequence: CASSFSGGPLNEQFF. CDR3 DNA sequence: TGTGCCAGCAGTTTTAGCGGGGGCCCACTCAATGAGCAGTTCTTC.

J is TRBJ1-2 and V is TRBV7-8, with 9 bases matching TRBD1. The CDR3 runs to 17 residues. V shed 4 bases, J shed 4 bases, and the junction held 13 bases outside the gene matches. Germline V gene lookup returns CDR1 SGHVS and CDR2 FQNEAQ. CDR3 DNA sequence: TGTGCCAGCAGCTCTCTTCACAGGGGGCGGATGGGCTATGGCTACACCTTC. This codes for CASSSLHRGRMGYGYTF. The full variable domain, rest sourced from reference TRBV7-8 and TRBJ1-2, is GAGVSQSPRYKVAKRGQDVALRCDPISGHVSLFWYQQALGQGPEFLTYFQNEAQLDKSGLPSDRFFAERPEGSVSTLKIQRTQQEDSAVYLCASSSLHRGRMGYGYTFGSGTRLTVV.

The CDR3 DNA follows: TGCGCCAGCAGCCAACTTTTACTTGGGGATCGAAAAGATACGCAGTATTTT. Translation gives CASSQLLLGDRKDTQYF. The gene calls are TRBV4-1 and TRBJ2-3; no reliable D call. Germline CDR1 and CDR2: MGHRA and YSYEKL. The V gene lost 2 bases and the J gene lost 5 bases, with 20 bases spanning the gap. The CDR3 consists of 17 residues.

V usage is TRBV19 and J usage is TRBJ2-1; 7 nucleotides line up with TRBD1. The germline V gene encodes CDR1 LNHDA and CDR2 SQIVND (reference sequence). The CDR3 extends over 14 amino acids. V lost 5 bases and J lost 0; bases outside the gene matches: 1. As DNA, the CDR3 is TGTGCCAGTAGTGGGACAGTCTCCTACAATGAGCAGTTCTTC. Translation gives CASSGTVSYNEQFF.

The DNA for the CDR3 is TGCGCCAGCACCCCCCCTGGGGAAGACCGGGCGGACACTGAAGCTTTCTTT. Its translation: CASTPPGEDRADTEAFF. The chain employs TRBV10-1 and TRBJ1-1; D not resolved. Trimming left V 7 bases short and J 3 bases short, with 24 bases between. The V gene's germline CDR1 is WNHNN and CDR2 SYGVQD (reference sequence). CDR3 length: 17 amino acids.

The chain has TRBV10-1 and TRBJ1-5, with D unclear. The ends were cut back, 10 bases at V and 7 bases at J, with 2 bases in the middle. The CDR3 spans 8 residues. Germline V gene data show CDR1 as WNHNN and CDR2 as SYGVQD (reference sequence). This CDR3 is CATQPQHF. The CDR3 DNA follows: TGCGCCACCCAGCCCCAGCATTTT.

The chain combines TRBV3-1 (or the pseudogene TRBV3-2) with TRBJ1-5; D is possibly TRBD1 (5 bases). Trimming took off 5 bases at V and 0 bases at J, with 17 bases between the two ends. The CDR3 totals 17 residues. Germline lookup yields CDR1 LGHDT and CDR2 YNNKEL (reference sequence). The CDR3 DNA is TGTGCCAGCAGCGTAAGTTCGGGGGGGAATAGCAATCAGCCCCAGCATTTT. Encoded protein: CASSVSSGGNSNQPQHF.

The V call is TRBV4-1, the J call TRBJ1-5, with D maybe TRBD1 (5 bases). The CDR3 covers 17 residues. The germline V and J ends were trimmed by 0 bases and 1 base, with 13 bases remaining between them. The germline V gene encodes CDR1 MGHRA and CDR2 YSYEKL. The CDR3 loop reads CASSQESQGTSNQPQHF. The DNA for the CDR3 is TGCGCCAGCAGCCAAGAATCTCAGGGCACAAGCAATCAGCCCCAGCATTTT.

As for this clone: The same CDR3 can be traced to other DNA sequences in this sample. This chain uses TRBV7-9 with TRBJ2-7; D unresolved. The V end was cut by 1 base, the J end by 1 base, with 5 bases between. Germline CDR1 and CDR2: SEHNR and FQNEAQ (reference sequence). The length of the CDR3 is 13 residues. The CDR3: CASSLDGSYEQYF. CDR3 nucleotides: TGTGCCAGCAGCTTAGACGGGTCCTACGAGCAGTACTTC. Drawing the rest from reference TRBV7-9 and TRBJ2-7, the complete variable domain is DTGVSQNPRHKITKRGQNVTFRCDPISEHNRLYWYRQTLGQGPEFLTYFQNEAQLEKSRLLSDRFSAERPKGSFSTLEIQRTEQGDSAMYLCASSLDGSYEQYFGPGTRLTVT.

The chain uses TRBV5-1 and TRBJ2-5; 9 positions match TRBD2. Germline loops: CDR1 SGHRS, CDR2 YFSETQ. The CDR3 runs to 15 residues. V trimming: 3 bases; J trimming: 5 bases; junction bases outside the gene matches: 8. Written as DNA, the CDR3 is TGCGCCAGCAGCTCCGGGACTAGCCCCACGGAGACCCAGTACTTC. It encodes CASSSGTSPTETQYF.

The CDR3 reads CASSQGRRVFAREGYTF. CDR3 bases: TGTGCCAGCAGCCAAGGGCGGAGGGTTTTCGCCCGTGAAGGCTACACCTTC. The chain has TRBV4-2 and TRBJ1-2; the D is unclear. V lost 1 base, J lost 8 bases, and 23 bases lay in between. This CDR3 has 17 amino acids. The germline CDR1 and CDR2 sequences are LGHNA and YNFKEQ.

V usage is TRBV24-1 and J usage is TRBJ1-2; 10 bases map to TRBD1. The V gene end was trimmed by 4 bases and the J gene end by 8 bases; junction bases not matched to a gene: 3. Germline-derived CDR1 and CDR2 are KGHDR and SFDVKD. This CDR3 comprises 13 residues. This chain's CDR3 is CATSETGGYGYTF. In nucleotides, the CDR3 is TGTGCCACCAGTGAGACAGGGGGCTACGGCTACACCTTC.

V and J are TRBV4-3 and TRBJ2-5; a weak D match, TRBD2 (6 bases). V lost 1 base and J lost 2, with 11 bases in between. The germline CDR1 and CDR2 sequences are LGHNA and YSLEER. The CDR3 contains 15 residues. The CDR3 loop reads CASSQALTRQETQYF. DNA of the CDR3: TGCGCCAGCAGCCAAGCGCTGACTAGGCAAGAGACCCAGTACTTC.

This clone was seen more than once but under ten times. The V gene is TRBV5-5, the J gene TRBJ2-7, with 8 bases that match TRBD1. Per germline, CDR1 SGHKS and CDR2 YYEKEE (reference sequence). V dropped 3 bases and J dropped 3; count of bases not matched to a gene: 8. The CDR3 extends over 15 amino acids. Here the CDR3 DNA reads TGTGCCAGCAGCTACCCCCGGACAGGGAGCTACGAGCAGTACTTC. Protein sequence: CASSYPRTGSYEQYF.

V gene TRBV18 combines with J gene TRBJ1-1, with D hard to call. Germline CDR1 and CDR2: KGHSH and LQKENI. The V end was cut by 0 bases, the J end by 1 base, with 6 bases between. This CDR3 contains 14 residues. For the CDR3, the DNA is TGTGCCAGCTCACCACCGAAGGGGAACACTGAAGCTTTCTTT. Its protein is CASSPPKGNTEAFF. The full variable domain, completed using reference TRBV18 and TRBJ1-1, is NAGVMQNPRHLVRRRGQEARLRCSPMKGHSHVYWYRQLPEEGLKFMVYLQKENIIDESGMPKERFSAEFPKEGPSILRIQQVVRGDSAAYFCASSPPKGNTEAFFGQGTRLTVV.

The V gene is TRBV7-3, the J gene TRBJ2-2; tentatively, D is TRBD2 (6 bases). Germline CDR1 is SGHTA and CDR2 is FQGTGA. Trimming left V 5 bases short and J 7 bases short, with 8 bases between. The CDR3 totals 12 residues. The CDR3 DNA follows: TGTGCCAGCAGCCCGGGGGTCGGGGAGCTGTTTTTT. Translation: CASSPGVGELFF.

The genes are TRBV4-3 and TRBJ1-5; 8 nucleotides agree with TRBD1. The CDR3 loop spans 16 amino acids. Germline CDR1 reads LGHNA; CDR2 reads YSLEER. With V trimmed by 1 base and J by 4 bases, 6 bases remained unmatched. The DNA of the CDR3 is TGCGCCAGCAGCCAAGTACCGGGACAGGAGAATCAGCCCCAGCATTTT. Residues: CASSQVPGQENQPQHF.

This chain links TRBV30 with TRBJ1-3; 7 bases are shared with TRBD1. The germline V gene has CDR1 GTSNPN and CDR2 SVGIG (reference sequence). The junction had 10 bases not matched to a gene; V was cut back by 3 bases and J by 2 bases. The CDR3 has 16 residues. The CDR3 nucleotides read TGTGCCTGGAGAAAAGGGAGGGGGCGCGCTGGAAACACCATATATTTT. It specifies CAWRKGRGRAGNTIYF.

V usage is TRBV27 and J usage is TRBJ2-7; perhaps TRBD2 as D (5 bases). The V and J ends lost 2 bases and 4 bases respectively, with 18 bases between them. Germline-derived CDR1 and CDR2 are MNHEY and SMNVEV (reference sequence). This CDR3 has 16 residues. The CDR3 is CASSLRAQGSLYEQYF. The CDR3 region has the DNA TGTGCCAGCAGTTTACGGGCTCAAGGGAGCCTATACGAGCAGTACTTC.

The chain has TRBV30 and TRBJ1-2, with 7 bases aligning to TRBD1. The CDR3 covers 13 residues. V shed 5 bases, J shed 3 bases, and the junction held 6 bases outside the gene matches. Per the germline V gene, CDR1 is GTSNPN and CDR2 is SVGIG (reference sequence). The CDR3 sequence is CAWERQGYYGYTF. CDR3 DNA sequence: TGTGCCTGGGAGAGACAGGGATACTATGGCTACACCTTC.

This sequence joins TRBV7-9 and TRBJ2-3; D remains ambiguous. From germline, CDR1 is SEHNR and CDR2 FQNEAQ (reference sequence). This CDR3 comprises 14 residues. With 4 bases removed from V and 2 bases from J, the gap between germline ends came to 10 bases. In nucleotides, the CDR3 is TGTGCCAGCAGCTCTGGTCAGACCACAGATACGCAGTATTTT. Translated, it gives CASSSGQTTDTQYF.

The rearrangement joins TRBV9 to TRBJ2-5; tentative D call: TRBD1 (6 bases). Trimming took 0 bases from V and 0 from J, leaving 9 bases between them. Germline assignment: CDR1 SGDLS and CDR2 YYNGEE. This CDR3 spans 15 amino acids. For the CDR3, the DNA is TGTGCCAGCAGCGTAGGGACAGAGTACCAAGAGACCCAGTACTTC. This sequence encodes CASSVGTEYQETQYF.

This chain joins TRBV12-5 and TRBJ2-5; D gene unclear. Trimming took 2 bases from V and 2 from J, leaving 9 bases between them. The CDR3 covers 14 residues. Looked up from germline, CDR1 is LGHNT and CDR2 is FRNRAP. CDR3 coding DNA: TGTGCTAGTGGTTTGTGGAGTGATCAAGAGACCCAGTACTTC. Its translation: CASGLWSDQETQYF.

The gene calls are TRBV27 and TRBJ2-7; 8 bases are shared with TRBD2. Germline V CDR1 and CDR2: MNHEY, SMNVEV (reference sequence). V lost 6 bases and J lost 2; bases outside the gene matches: 6. This CDR3 is 14 amino acids long. The CDR3 DNA reads as TGTGCCAGCAGGATAAGCGGGGGTACCTACGAGCAGTACTTC. This translates into CASRISGGTYEQYF.

The chain joins TRBV5-6 to TRBJ1-1, with D maybe TRBD1 (6 bases). Germline V gene data show CDR1 as SGHDT and CDR2 as YYEEEE. The length of the CDR3 is 14 residues. V shed 4 bases and J shed 1 base, with 11 bases lying between them. This CDR3 reads CASSHRDENTEAFF. Written as DNA, the CDR3 is TGTGCCAGCAGCCACAGGGACGAGAACACTGAAGCTTTCTTT. The whole variable domain, filled in from reference TRBV5-6 and TRBJ1-1, reads DAGVTQSPTHLIKTRGQQVTLRCSPKSGHDTVSWYQQALGQGPQFIFQYYEEEERQRGNFPDRFSGHQFPNYSSELNVNALLLGDSALYLCASSHRDENTEAFFGQGTRLTVV.

The V gene is TRBV4-2, the J gene TRBJ2-7, with D perhaps TRBD1 or TRBD2 (5 bases each). Trimming took off 5 bases at V and 2 bases at J, with 13 bases between the two ends. The CDR3 extends over 14 amino acids. CDR1 and CDR2 (germline): LGHNA, YNFKEQ. This CDR3 reads CASSSGRAAYEQYF. The CDR3 DNA reads as TGTGCCAGCAGCTCGGGACGAGCGGCCTACGAGCAGTACTTC.

The chain uses TRBV9 and TRBJ1-3; D gene ambiguous. Germline lookup yields CDR1 SGDLS and CDR2 YYNGEE. V lost 4 bases, J lost 4 bases, and 12 bases lay in between. The CDR3 is 14 amino acids. The CDR3 DNA reads TGTGCCAGCAGCCCCCGGGAGGTGGGAAACACCATATATTTT. Its translation is CASSPREVGNTIYF. Combining the CDR3 with reference TRBV9 and TRBJ1-3 gives the whole variable domain DSGVTQTPKHLITATGQRVTLRCSPRSGDLSVYWYQQSLDQGLQFLIQYYNGEERAKGNILERFSAQQFPDLHSELNLSSLELGDSALYFCASSPREVGNTIYFGEGSWLTVV.

The rearrangement joins TRBV25-1 to TRBJ1-2, with D maybe TRBD1 (5 bases). The CDR3 covers 12 residues. In germline, CDR1 is MGHDK, CDR2 SYGVNS. V was trimmed by 6 bases and J by 3 bases, leaving 8 bases between them. The DNA for the CDR3 is TGTGCCAGCAGGAGAGGGGACTATGGCTACACCTTC. It codes for CASRRGDYGYTF.

The chain is built from TRBV5-1 and TRBJ2-3, with D possibly being TRBD1 (6 bases). V gave up 1 base and J gave up 6 bases, with 9 bases separating them. The V gene's germline CDR1 is SGHRS and CDR2 YFSETQ. The CDR3 is made up of 13 amino acids. CDR3: CASSLPQGDTQYF. CDR3 coding DNA: TGCGCCAGCAGCTTGCCGCAGGGGGATACGCAGTATTTT.

The CDR3 DNA reads as TGTGCCATCAGTGAGCAGACAGTCTCCTACGAGCAGTACTTC. It specifies CAISEQTVSYEQYF. The J gene is TRBJ2-7, the V gene TRBV10-3; D is perhaps TRBD1 (5 bases). Germline CDR1 reads ENHRY; CDR2 reads SYGVKD. The ends were cut back, 2 bases at V and 0 bases at J, with 8 bases in the middle. The CDR3 extends over 14 amino acids.

The gene calls are TRBV7-3 and TRBJ1-1; D is ambiguous. The germline V gene encodes CDR1 SGHTA and CDR2 FQGTGA. The CDR3 consists of 16 residues. V dropped 5 bases and J dropped 0 bases, with 16 bases sitting between them. This CDR3 reads CASSPIGGRMNTEAFF. The CDR3 DNA follows: TGTGCCAGCAGCCCCATCGGAGGGCGGATGAACACTGAAGCTTTCTTT.